This TCR beta chain is drawn from a study of early T cells in non-severe SARS-CoV-2 infection. Study background: Sequenced material consisted of bulk RNA (from unsorted whole blood), and chains were unpaired.

This CDR3 spans 15 amino acids. Losses at the gene ends were 5 bases for V and 7 bases for J; bases not matched to a gene: 7. CDR1 is MNHNY and CDR2 is SVGAGI in the germline V gene (reference sequence). Study conclusions and caveats: The study's VDJdb matching favored anti-spike CD8 responses and missed private and CD4 specificities.

This clonotype was recorded many times. The antigen is not known. The library protocol tagged individual cDNA molecules with unique molecular identifiers. TCRdb used MiXCR to reprocess the 5' RACE reads, holding one entry per CDR3 protein. The profile shows approximately 67,000 distinct CDR3 sequences, approximately 9% of them singletons. This clonotype originated in an adult who was a healthcare worker with PCR-confirmed SARS-CoV-2 infection or an uninfected control (not recorded which). What was sequenced was whole blood. The chain carries TRBV6-6 and TRBJ2-1; 11 bases fit TRBD1. The DNA of the CDR3 is TGTGCCAGCAGTGCCCGGGACAGGGGGGTTAATGAGCAGTTCTTC. Residues: CASSARDRGVNEQFF.